This T cell receptor (beta chain) was profiled in a study of control samples from healthy donors and cancer patients. This table comes from immunoSEQ multiplex PCR, and its TCRdb copy is limited to in-frame clones, with some not included. The sample consists of roughly 130,000 clones, roughly 84% of them appearing once. CDR1 SNHLY and CDR2 FYNNEI come from the germline V gene. V gave up 8 bases and J gave up 3 bases; unmatched junction bases: 6. This CDR3 has 14 amino acids. Source material: blood. This rearrangement joins TRBV2 to TRBJ2-3, with 9 bases aligning to TRBD1. The clonotype was recovered from a man over 45 in good health. The CDR3 sequence is CASGNRGRTDTQYF. In DNA, the CDR3 is TGTGCCAGCGGTAACAGGGGGCGGACAGATACGCAGTATTTT.